A single sample gave rise to the 18 T cell receptor beta chains below, sequenced in a study of blood T cell repertoires in COVID-19. Repertoires were generated with immunoSEQ multiplex PCR, while TCRdb's copy carries only in-frame clones and drops some. The repertoire has roughly 150,000 clones, approximately 83% of them found once; the top ten carry roughly 2%. The sequenced sample was peripheral blood. Source of these receptors: a woman older than 75 with acute or convalescent COVID-19.

The rearrangement links TRBV5-1 to TRBJ2-5; D gene unclear. V lost 4 bases, J lost 5 bases, and 15 bases lay in between. The CDR3 length is 14 residues. Germline-derived CDR1 and CDR2 are SGHRS and YFSETQ. CDR3 nucleotides: TGCGCCAGCAGCCCAGAGGTGATCGCGGAGACCCAGTACTTC. It codes for CASSPEVIAETQYF. Together with reference TRBV5-1 and TRBJ2-5, the CDR3 gives the full variable domain: KAGVTQTPRYLIKTRGQQVTLSCSPISGHRSVSWYQQTPGQGLQFLFEYFSETQRNKGNFPGRFSGRQFSNSRSEMNVSTLELGDSALYLCASSPEVIAETQYFGPGTRLLVL.

V and J are TRBV28 and TRBJ1-6; 11 nucleotides agree with TRBD1. The germline gives CDR1 MDHEN, CDR2 SYDVKM. The CDR3 has 15 amino acids. V trimming: 3 bases; J trimming: 9 bases; junction bases outside the gene matches: 4. The CDR3 DNA reads as TGTGCCAGCAGTTTCTCCGGGACAGGGGGTTCACCCCTCCACTTT. It encodes CASSFSGTGGSPLHF.

The chain couples TRBV23-1 to TRBJ2-3; 7 bases align to TRBD1. TRBV23-1 has ORF status, its function being uncertain. The V and J ends lost 2 bases and 1 base, in that order; junction bases with no gene match: 12. This CDR3 comprises 18 residues. CDR3 residues: CASSQHGQVMARTDTQYF. DNA of the CDR3: TGCGCCAGCAGTCAACATGGACAGGTGATGGCCCGCACAGATACGCAGTATTTT.

The rearrangement links TRBV27 to TRBJ2-5, with TRBD1 as a possible D gene (6 bases). The germline V and J ends were trimmed by 8 bases and 5 bases, with 15 bases remaining between them. The CDR3 sequence is 13 residues long. Germline-derived CDR1 and CDR2 are MNHEY and SMNVEV (reference sequence). The CDR3 sequence is CASSNRARETQYF. The CDR3, as DNA: TGTGCCAGCTCAAACAGGGCAAGGGAGACCCAGTACTTC.

In DNA, the CDR3 is TGTGCCAGTAGTATAGAACACCACTCTGGAAACACCATATATTTT. The encoded protein is CASSIEHHSGNTIYF. The chain couples TRBV19 to TRBJ1-3; D unclear. Trimming took off 0 bases at V and 0 bases at J, with 6 bases between the two ends. The CDR3 spans 15 residues. Germline assignment: CDR1 LNHDA and CDR2 SQIVND (reference sequence).

This clone was picked up a small number of times. V usage is TRBV9 and J usage is TRBJ1-3, with 7 bases aligning to TRBD1. The CDR3 is made up of 14 amino acids. Per germline, CDR1 SGDLS and CDR2 YYNGEE. J was trimmed by 5 bases and V by 3 bases; bases with no gene match: 5. The CDR3 loop reads CASSAPGQRNTIYF. CDR3 sequence (DNA): TGTGCCAGCAGCGCACCGGGACAGAGAAACACCATATATTTT.

This chain links TRBV9 with TRBJ2-7, with 7 bases aligning to TRBD1. Germline V gene lookup returns CDR1 SGDLS and CDR2 YYNGEE. This CDR3 is 16 amino acids long. Trimming cost V 0 bases and J 3 bases; bases outside gene matches: 9. The CDR3 sequence: CASSVEIGGSIYEQYF. CDR3 DNA: TGTGCCAGCAGCGTAGAAATAGGGGGCAGTATCTACGAGCAGTACTTC.

This clone showed up just once. The chain recombines TRBV5-1 with TRBJ2-7; 7 bases line up with TRBD1. Trimming removed 0 bases from V and 5 bases from J; junction bases left unmatched: 8. Germline-derived CDR1 and CDR2 are SGHRS and YFSETQ. The CDR3 totals 15 residues. CDR3 in DNA: TGCGCCAGCAGCTTGGAAAGGGGGCGGTCCAACGAGCAGTACTTC. As protein: CASSLERGRSNEQYF.

V is TRBV19 and J is TRBJ2-1; 8 bases match TRBD1. Trimming at V came to 1 base and at J to 13 bases, leaving 9 bases not matched to a gene. The CDR3 spans 14 residues. CDR1 is LNHDA, CDR2 SQIVND, per germline (reference sequence). CDR3 loop: CASSIGSRGRAQFF. The CDR3 DNA reads as TGTGCCAGTAGTATAGGTTCCAGGGGGCGGGCTCAGTTCTTC.

The chain links TRBV30 to TRBJ1-1; D unresolved. This CDR3 comprises 12 residues. Germline CDR1 is GTSNPN and CDR2 is SVGIG (reference sequence). V was shortened by 5 bases and J by 5 bases, with 12 bases between the two germline ends. The CDR3 loop is CAWLRRSTEAFF. DNA for the CDR3: TGTGCCTGGCTCAGGCGCTCAACTGAAGCTTTCTTT.

This clone showed up just once. The chain employs TRBV5-4 and TRBJ2-1, with TRBD2 matching over 11 bases. V dropped 3 bases and J dropped 7; count of bases not matched to a gene: 9. This CDR3 has 16 residues. CDR1 and CDR2 (germline): SGHNT, YYREEE (reference sequence). The CDR3 is CASSSGSGRAWNEQFF. CDR3 nucleotides: TGTGCCAGCAGCTCCGGTAGCGGGAGGGCGTGGAATGAGCAGTTCTTC.

V usage is TRBV30 and J usage is TRBJ2-7; the D gene is possibly TRBD2 (6 bases). Germline V gene lookup returns CDR1 GTSNPN and CDR2 SVGIG (reference sequence). This CDR3 is 15 amino acids long. Trimming shortened V by 4 bases and J by 0 bases, and 16 bases separated the two germline ends. The DNA for the CDR3 is TGTGCCTGGAATCTGGGACTCCTTCTCTCCTACGAGCAGTACTTC. Amino acid sequence: CAWNLGLLLSYEQYF.

This clone showed up just once. The J gene is TRBJ2-7, the V gene TRBV5-4; TRBD2 is a possible D gene (5 bases). V was trimmed by 0 bases and J by 3 bases, leaving 10 bases between them. CDR1 SGHNT and CDR2 YYREEE come from the germline V gene (reference sequence). The length of the CDR3 is 14 residues. CDR3 bases: TGTGCCAGCAGCTTGGAGGTAGCGAGCTACGAGCAGTACTTC. Amino acids: CASSLEVASYEQYF.

The CDR3 DNA reads as TGTGCCAGCAGTGAAGTGTCAGGCCGCTCTGGAAACACCATATATTTT. Its protein product is CASSEVSGRSGNTIYF. The chain joins TRBV6-1 to TRBJ1-3; D remains unclear. The V gene lost 1 base and the J gene lost 0 bases, with 10 bases spanning the gap. CDR3 length: 16 residues. The V gene's germline CDR1 is MNHNS and CDR2 SASEGT.

J is TRBJ1-2 and V is TRBV18; D gene uncertain. Trimming shortened V by 6 bases and J by 4 bases, and 18 bases separated the two germline ends. This CDR3 has 15 residues. CDR1 is KGHSH, CDR2 LQKENI, per germline. The CDR3, as DNA: TGTGCCAGCTCTCCCTCCCGGGGTCTGGTCTATGGCTACACCTTC. Translation: CASSPSRGLVYGYTF.

The chain employs TRBV6-5 and TRBJ2-5; a weak D match, TRBD1 (6 bases). The CDR3 runs 13 residues. Germline values: CDR1 MNHEY, CDR2 SVGAGI. Trimming pared 10 bases from V and 5 bases from J, leaving 17 bases between. The CDR3 bases are TGTGCCACCAACAGGGATTCTGGGGAGACCCAGTACTTC. Translating gives CATNRDSGETQYF.

V and J are TRBV10-3 and TRBJ2-3; 16 bases are shared with TRBD2. The length of the CDR3 is 18 residues. Germline V gene data show CDR1 as ENHRY and CDR2 as SYGVKD. Germline trimming cut 10 bases from V and 2 bases from J; bases unmatched to any gene: 12. The CDR3: CASPGLAGGPQNTDTQYF. CDR3 DNA: TGTGCCAGCCCGGGACTAGCGGGGGGGCCACAGAACACAGATACGCAGTATTTT.

This clone has only one observation. The V and J genes are TRBV19 and TRBJ1-4, with a weak D call TRBD1 (5 bases). The CDR3 totals 14 residues. Germline loops: CDR1 LNHDA, CDR2 SQIVND (reference sequence). V lost 3 bases and J lost 5, with 10 bases in between. Written as DNA, the CDR3 is TGTGCCAGTAGTATTAACAGGAAGAATGAAAAACTGTTTTTT. Its protein is CASSINRKNEKLFF.